The clone carrying this T cell receptor beta chain was seen a few times. One entry per CDR3 protein, called by TCRdb with MiXCR from the RACE reads. There are 65,000 to 100,000 distinct CDR3 sequences in the sample; about 6.6% occur only once, and around 1.3% lies in the top ten. Documented time point: patch test 2, 6 weeks after DPC sensitization. Treatment given: therapeutic diphenylcyclopropenone sensitization with weekly scalp DPC. At patch-test visits, sampling came before the patch test. The CDR3 spans 15 residues. V was pared by 5 bases and J by 3 bases, with 5 bases of the junction left unmatched. The sample is drawn from a study of human T cells and chemical hapten exposure.

This material consisted of whole blood, taken in connection with sensitization to the hapten diphenylcyclopropenone (DPC). V is TRBV12-3 or TRBV12-4 and J is TRBJ2-7, with 12 bases that match TRBD2. This clonotype originated in a woman aged 25 to 39 with alopecia areata. Some clones in this sample may be carry-over from other donors' samples. CDR3 nucleotides: TGTGCCAGCAGTCACTCTAGCGGGGGGGTCTACGAGCAGTACTTC. Its translation: CASSHSSGGVYEQYF.